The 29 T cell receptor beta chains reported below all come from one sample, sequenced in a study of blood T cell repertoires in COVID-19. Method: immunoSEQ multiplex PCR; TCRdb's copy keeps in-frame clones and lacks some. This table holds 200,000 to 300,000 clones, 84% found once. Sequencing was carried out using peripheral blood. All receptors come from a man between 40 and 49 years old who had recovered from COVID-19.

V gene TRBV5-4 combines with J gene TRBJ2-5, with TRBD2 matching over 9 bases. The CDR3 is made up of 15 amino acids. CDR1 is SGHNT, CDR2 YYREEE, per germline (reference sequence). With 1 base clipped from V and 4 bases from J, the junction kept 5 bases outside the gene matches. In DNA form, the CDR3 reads TGTGCCAGCAGCTTGCAAGCGGGGGGCGGAGAGACCCAGTACTTC. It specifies CASSLQAGGGETQYF.

CDR3 sequence reads: CASSYGRQGFTGELFF. The CDR3 DNA follows: TGTGCCAGCAGTTACGGACGACAGGGGTTTACCGGGGAGCTGTTTTTT. The chain couples TRBV6-5 to TRBJ2-2; 8 nucleotides match TRBD1. Germline CDR1 MNHEY, CDR2 SVGAGI. The CDR3 loop spans 16 amino acids. J gave up 5 bases and V 2 bases, and 7 bases lay outside the gene matches.

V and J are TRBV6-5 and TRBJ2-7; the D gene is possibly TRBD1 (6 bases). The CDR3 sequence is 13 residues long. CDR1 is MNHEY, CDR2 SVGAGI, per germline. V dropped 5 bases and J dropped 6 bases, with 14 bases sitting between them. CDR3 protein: CASSRGKLGEQYF. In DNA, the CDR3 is TGTGCCAGCAGTAGGGGGAAGTTGGGCGAGCAGTACTTC.

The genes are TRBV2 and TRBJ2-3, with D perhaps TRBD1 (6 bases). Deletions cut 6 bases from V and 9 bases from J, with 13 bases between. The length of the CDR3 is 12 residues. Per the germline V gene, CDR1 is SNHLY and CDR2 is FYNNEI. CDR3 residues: CASRLQGSTQYF. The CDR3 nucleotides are TGTGCCAGCAGGTTACAGGGCAGCACGCAGTATTTT.

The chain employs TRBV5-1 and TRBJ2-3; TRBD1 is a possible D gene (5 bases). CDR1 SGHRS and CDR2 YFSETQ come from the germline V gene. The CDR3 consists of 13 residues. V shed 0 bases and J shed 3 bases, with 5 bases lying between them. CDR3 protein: CASSLEGTDTQYF. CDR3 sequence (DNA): TGCGCCAGCAGCTTGGAGGGGACAGATACGCAGTATTTT.

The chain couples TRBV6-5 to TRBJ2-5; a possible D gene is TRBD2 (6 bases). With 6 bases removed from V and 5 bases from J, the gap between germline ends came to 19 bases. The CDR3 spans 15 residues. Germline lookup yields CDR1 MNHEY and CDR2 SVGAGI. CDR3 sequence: CASSSLGGRLETQYF. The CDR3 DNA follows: TGTGCCAGCAGCTCCCTCGGAGGGAGGCTGGAGACCCAGTACTTC.

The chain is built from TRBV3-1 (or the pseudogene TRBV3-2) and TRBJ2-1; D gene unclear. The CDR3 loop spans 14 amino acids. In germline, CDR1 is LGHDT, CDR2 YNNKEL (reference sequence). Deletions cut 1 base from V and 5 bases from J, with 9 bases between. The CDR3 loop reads CASSQGLFNNEQFF. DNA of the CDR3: TGTGCCAGCAGCCAAGGACTGTTTAACAATGAGCAGTTCTTC.

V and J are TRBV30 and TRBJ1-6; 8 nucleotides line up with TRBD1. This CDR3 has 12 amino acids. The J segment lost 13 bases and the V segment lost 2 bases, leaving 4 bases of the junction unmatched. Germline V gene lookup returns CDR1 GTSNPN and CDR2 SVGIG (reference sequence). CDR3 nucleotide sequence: TGTGCCTGGAGTCCCGGACAGGGCCCCCTCCACTTT. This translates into CAWSPGQGPLHF.

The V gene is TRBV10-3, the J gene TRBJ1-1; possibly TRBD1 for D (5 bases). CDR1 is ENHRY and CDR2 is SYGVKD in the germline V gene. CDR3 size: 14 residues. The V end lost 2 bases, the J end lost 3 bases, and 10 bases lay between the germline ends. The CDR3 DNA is TGTGCCATCAGTGAGGTCGGGGGTGACACTGAAGCTTTCTTT. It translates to CAISEVGGDTEAFF.

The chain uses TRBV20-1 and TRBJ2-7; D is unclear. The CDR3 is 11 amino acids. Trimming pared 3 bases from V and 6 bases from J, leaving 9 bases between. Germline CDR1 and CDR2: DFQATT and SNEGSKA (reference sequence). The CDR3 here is CSASGVGEQYF. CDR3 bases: TGCAGTGCTAGTGGAGTTGGCGAGCAGTACTTC.

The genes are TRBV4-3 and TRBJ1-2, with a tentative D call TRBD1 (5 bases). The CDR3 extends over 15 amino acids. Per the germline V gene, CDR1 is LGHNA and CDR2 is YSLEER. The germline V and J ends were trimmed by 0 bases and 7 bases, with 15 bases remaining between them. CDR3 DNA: TGCGCCAGCAGCCAAGATCAGTCAGGGCAAAGTGGCTACACCTTC. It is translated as CASSQDQSGQSGYTF.

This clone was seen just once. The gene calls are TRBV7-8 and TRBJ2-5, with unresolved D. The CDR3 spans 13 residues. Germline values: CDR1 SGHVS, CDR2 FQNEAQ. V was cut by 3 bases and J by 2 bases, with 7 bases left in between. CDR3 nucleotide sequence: TGTGCCAGCAGCTTGGGCAGACAAGAGACCCAGTACTTC. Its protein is CASSLGRQETQYF.

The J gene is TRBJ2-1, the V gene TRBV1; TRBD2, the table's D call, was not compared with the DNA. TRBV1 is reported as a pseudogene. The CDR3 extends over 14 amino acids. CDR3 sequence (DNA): TGCACCGGAATAGCGGATCCCTCCTACAATGAGCAGTTCTTC. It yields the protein CTGIADPSYNEQFF.

CDR3: CASGPGASTFYGYTF. In DNA form, the CDR3 reads TGTGCTAGTGGTCCAGGTGCTTCAACTTTCTATGGCTACACCTTC. V gene TRBV12-5 combines with J gene TRBJ1-2, with no clear D. The CDR3 length is 15 residues. Germline V gives CDR1 LGHNT, CDR2 FRNRAP. With 5 bases removed from V and 4 bases from J, the gap between germline ends came to 17 bases. Using reference TRBV12-5 and TRBJ1-2 for the parts outside the CDR3, the full variable domain is DARVTQTPRHKVTEMGQEVTMRCQPILGHNTVFWYRQTMMQGLELLAYFRNRAPLDDSGMPKDRFSAEMPDATLATLKIQPSEPRDSAVYFCASGPGASTFYGYTFGSGTRLTVV.

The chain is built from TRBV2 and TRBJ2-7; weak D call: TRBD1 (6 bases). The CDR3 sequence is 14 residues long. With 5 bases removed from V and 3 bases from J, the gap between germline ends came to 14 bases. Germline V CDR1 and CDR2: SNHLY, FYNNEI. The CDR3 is CASSKGHGGYEQYF. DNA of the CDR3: TGTGCCAGCAGTAAGGGACACGGAGGCTACGAGCAGTACTTC.

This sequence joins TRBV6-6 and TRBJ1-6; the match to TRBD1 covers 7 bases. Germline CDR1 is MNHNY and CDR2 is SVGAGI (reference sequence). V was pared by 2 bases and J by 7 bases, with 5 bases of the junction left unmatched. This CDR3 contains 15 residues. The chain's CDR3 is CASSYRDSRNSPLHF. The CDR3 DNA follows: TGTGCCAGCAGTTACCGGGACAGCAGAAATTCACCCCTCCACTTT.

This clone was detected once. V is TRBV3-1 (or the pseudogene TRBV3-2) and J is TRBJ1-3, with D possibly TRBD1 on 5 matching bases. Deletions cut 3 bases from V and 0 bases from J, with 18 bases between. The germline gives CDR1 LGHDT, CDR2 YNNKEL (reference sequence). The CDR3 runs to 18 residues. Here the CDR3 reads CASSHLRRGVPSGNTIYF. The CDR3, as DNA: TGTGCCAGCAGCCACCTCCGGCGGGGGGTTCCCTCTGGAAACACCATATATTTT.

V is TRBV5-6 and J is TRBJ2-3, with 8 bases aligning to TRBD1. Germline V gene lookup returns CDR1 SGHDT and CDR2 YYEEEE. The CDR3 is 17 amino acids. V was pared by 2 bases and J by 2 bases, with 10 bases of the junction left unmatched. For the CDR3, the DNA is TGTGCCAGCAGCTTCCTGACTGGACAGGGTGACACAGATACGCAGTATTTT. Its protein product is CASSFLTGQGDTDTQYF.

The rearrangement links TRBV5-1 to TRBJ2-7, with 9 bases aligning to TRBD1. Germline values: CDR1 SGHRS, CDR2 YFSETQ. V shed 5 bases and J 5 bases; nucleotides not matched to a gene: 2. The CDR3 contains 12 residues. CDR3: CASRRQGDEQYF. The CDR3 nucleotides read TGCGCCAGCAGGCGACAGGGGGACGAGCAGTACTTC.

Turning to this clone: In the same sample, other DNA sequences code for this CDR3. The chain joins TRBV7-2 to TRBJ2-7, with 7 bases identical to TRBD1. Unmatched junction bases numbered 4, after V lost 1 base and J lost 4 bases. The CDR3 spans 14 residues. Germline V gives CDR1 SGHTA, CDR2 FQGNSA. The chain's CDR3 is CASSLGGGTYEQYF. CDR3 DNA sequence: TGTGCCAGCAGCTTAGGAGGGGGCACTTACGAGCAGTACTTC.

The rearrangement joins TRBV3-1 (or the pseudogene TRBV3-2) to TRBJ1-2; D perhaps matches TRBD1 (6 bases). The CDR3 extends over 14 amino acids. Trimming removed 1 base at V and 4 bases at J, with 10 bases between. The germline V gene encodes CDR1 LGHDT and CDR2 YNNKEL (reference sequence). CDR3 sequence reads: CASSQGETGYGYTF. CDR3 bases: TGTGCCAGCAGCCAAGGGGAGACAGGCTATGGCTACACCTTC.

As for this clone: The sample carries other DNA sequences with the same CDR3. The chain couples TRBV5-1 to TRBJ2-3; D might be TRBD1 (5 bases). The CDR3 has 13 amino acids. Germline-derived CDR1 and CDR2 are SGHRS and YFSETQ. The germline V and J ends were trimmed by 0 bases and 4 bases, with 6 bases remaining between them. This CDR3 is CASSLEGADTQYF. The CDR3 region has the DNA TGCGCCAGCAGCTTGGAAGGGGCAGATACGCAGTATTTT.

CDR3 protein: CASSSSGQFYEQYF. The CDR3 region has the DNA TGTGCCAGCAGCTCGTCGGGACAGTTTTACGAGCAGTACTTC. The chain joins TRBV5-6 to TRBJ2-7; 7 bases are a match to TRBD1. Looked up from germline, CDR1 is SGHDT and CDR2 is YYEEEE. The CDR3 runs 14 residues. The junction had 7 bases not matched to a gene; V was cut back by 3 bases and J by 4 bases.

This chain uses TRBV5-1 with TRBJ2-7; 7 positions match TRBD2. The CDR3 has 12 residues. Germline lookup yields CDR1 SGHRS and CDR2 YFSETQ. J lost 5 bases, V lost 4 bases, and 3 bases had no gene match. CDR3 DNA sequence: TGCGCCAGCAGCATAACTAGCGACGAGCAGTACTTC. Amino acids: CASSITSDEQYF.

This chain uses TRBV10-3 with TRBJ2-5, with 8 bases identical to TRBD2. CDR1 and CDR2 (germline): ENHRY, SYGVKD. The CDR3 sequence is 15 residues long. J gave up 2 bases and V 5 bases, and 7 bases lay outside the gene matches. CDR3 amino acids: CAISWASGSQETQYF. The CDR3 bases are TGTGCCATCAGTTGGGCGAGCGGGAGTCAAGAGACCCAGTACTTC.

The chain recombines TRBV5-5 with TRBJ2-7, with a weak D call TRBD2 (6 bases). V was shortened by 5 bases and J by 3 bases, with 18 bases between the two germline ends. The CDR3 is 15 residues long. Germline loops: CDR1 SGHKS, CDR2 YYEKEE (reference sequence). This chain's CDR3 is CASSREPGLDYEQYF. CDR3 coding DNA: TGTGCCAGCAGTCGTGAACCGGGACTCGACTACGAGCAGTACTTC.

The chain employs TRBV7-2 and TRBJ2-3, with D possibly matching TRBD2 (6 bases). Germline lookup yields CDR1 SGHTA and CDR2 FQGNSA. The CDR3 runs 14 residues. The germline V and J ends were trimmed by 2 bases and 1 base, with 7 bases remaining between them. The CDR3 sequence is CASSLSGGTDTQYF. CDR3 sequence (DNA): TGTGCCAGCAGCTTATCGGGGGGCACAGATACGCAGTATTTT.

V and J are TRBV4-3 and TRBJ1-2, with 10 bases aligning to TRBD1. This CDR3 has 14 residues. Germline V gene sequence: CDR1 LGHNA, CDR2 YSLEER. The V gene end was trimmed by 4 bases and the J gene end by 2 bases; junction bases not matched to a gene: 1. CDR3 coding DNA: TGCGCCAGCAGCCGGGACAGGGGCAACTATGGCTACACCTTC. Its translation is CASSRDRGNYGYTF.

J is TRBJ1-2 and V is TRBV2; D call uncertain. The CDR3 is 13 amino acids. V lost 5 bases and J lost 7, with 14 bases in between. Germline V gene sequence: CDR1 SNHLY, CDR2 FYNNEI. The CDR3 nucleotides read TGTGCCAGCAGTCCTACAGAGGCGGGTGGCTACACCTTC. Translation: CASSPTEAGGYTF.